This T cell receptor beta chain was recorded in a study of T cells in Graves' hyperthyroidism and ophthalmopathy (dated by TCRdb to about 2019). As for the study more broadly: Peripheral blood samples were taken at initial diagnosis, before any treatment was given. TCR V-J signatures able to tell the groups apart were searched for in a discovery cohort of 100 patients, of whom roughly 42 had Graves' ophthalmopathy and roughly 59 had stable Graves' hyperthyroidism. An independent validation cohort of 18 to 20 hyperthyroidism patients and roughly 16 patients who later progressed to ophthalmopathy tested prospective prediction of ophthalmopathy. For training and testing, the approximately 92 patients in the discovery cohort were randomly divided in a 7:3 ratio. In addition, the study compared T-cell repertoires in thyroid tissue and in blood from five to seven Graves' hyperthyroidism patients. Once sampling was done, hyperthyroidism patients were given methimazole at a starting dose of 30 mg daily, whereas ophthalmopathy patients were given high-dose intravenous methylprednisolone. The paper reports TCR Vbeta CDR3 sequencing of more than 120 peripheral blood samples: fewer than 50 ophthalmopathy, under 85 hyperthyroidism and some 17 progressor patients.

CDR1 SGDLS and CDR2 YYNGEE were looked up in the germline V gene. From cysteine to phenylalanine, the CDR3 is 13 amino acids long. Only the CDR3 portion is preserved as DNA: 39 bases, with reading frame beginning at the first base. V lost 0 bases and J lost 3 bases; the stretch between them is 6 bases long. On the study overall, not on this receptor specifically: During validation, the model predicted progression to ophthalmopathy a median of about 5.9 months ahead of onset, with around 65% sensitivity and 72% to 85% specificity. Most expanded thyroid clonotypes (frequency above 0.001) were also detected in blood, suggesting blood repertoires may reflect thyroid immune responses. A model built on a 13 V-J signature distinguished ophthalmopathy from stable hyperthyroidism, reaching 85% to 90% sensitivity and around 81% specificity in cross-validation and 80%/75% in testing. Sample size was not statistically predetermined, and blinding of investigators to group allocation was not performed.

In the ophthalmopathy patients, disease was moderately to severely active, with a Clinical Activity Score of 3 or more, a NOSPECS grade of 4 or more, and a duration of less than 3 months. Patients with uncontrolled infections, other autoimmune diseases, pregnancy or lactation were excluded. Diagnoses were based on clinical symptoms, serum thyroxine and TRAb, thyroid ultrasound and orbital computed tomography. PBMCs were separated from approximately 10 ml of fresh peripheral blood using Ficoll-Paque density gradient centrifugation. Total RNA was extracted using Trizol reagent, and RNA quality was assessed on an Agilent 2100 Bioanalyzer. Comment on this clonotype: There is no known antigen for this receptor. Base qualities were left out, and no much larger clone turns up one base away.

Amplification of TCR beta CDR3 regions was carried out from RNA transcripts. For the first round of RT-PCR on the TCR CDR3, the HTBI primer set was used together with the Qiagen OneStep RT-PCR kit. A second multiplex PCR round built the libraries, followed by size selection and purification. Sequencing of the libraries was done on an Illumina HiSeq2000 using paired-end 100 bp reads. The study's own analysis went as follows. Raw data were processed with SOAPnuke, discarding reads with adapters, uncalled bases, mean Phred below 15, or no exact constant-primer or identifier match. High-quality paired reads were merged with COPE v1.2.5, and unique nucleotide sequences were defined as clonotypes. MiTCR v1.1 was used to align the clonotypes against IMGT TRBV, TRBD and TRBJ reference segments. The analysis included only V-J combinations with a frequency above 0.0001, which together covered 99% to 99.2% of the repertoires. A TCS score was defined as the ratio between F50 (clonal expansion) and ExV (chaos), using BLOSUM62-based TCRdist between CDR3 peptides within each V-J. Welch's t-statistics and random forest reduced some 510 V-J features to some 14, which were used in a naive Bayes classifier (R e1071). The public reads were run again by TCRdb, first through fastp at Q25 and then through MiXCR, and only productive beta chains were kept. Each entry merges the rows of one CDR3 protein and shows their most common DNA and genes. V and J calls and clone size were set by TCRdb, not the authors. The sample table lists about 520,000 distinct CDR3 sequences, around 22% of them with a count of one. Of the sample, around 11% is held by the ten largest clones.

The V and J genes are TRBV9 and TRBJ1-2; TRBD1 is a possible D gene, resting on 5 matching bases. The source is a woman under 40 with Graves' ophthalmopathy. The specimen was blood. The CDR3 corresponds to CASSVEGYYGYTF. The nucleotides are TGTGCCAGCAGCGTAGAGGGGTACTATGGCTACACCTTC.